This is a list of T cell receptor beta chains from one sample in a study of beta chain features in type 1 diabetes. Clones were sequenced by immunoSEQ multiplex PCR, and TCRdb holds only the in-frame ones, with some missing. The repertoire holds about 740,000 clones, with over 10% as singletons. Sequenced sample: naive CD4+ T cells from blood. Receptor source: a man aged 18 to 29 with type 1 diabetes. Both conserved end residues are part of each CDR3. The D gene is left open where the match is weak. Clone size is shown for a subset of rows, as once, few, many or a class of expanded clone.

D gene | clone size | J gene | CDR3 length | V gene | CDR3 protein | CDR3 DNA
TRBD1 | few | TRBJ2-7 | 14 | TRBV28 | CASLPGTGEVEQYF | TGTGCCAGCCTCCCCGGGACAGGGGAAGTCGAGCAGTACTTC
TRBD1 | - | TRBJ1-2 | 16 | TRBV7-6 | CASSLARGTGGGGYTF | TGTGCCAGCAGCTTAGCGCGAGGGACAGGGGGCGGTGGCTACACCTTC
- | - | TRBJ2-2 | 13 | TRBV30 | CAWSPQPTGELFF | TGTGCCTGGAGCCCCCAGCCAACCGGGGAGCTGTTTTTT
TRBD2 | few | TRBJ2-7 | 14 | TRBV9 | CASSVAPSGYEQYF | TGTGCCAGCAGCGTAGCTCCTAGCGGGTACGAGCAGTACTTC
- | few | TRBJ2-6 | 16 | TRBV28 | CASRGPQGSGANVLTF | TGTGCCAGCAGAGGACCACAGGGTTCTGGGGCCAACGTCCTGACTTTC
- | few | TRBJ1-2 | 15 | TRBV29-1 | CSVEGEGEGRHGYTF | TGCAGCGTTGAAGGGGAGGGCGAGGGCCGCCATGGCTACACCTTC
- | few | TRBJ2-5 | 14 | TRBV7-9 | CASSPITNQETQYF | TGTGCCAGCAGCCCTATCACAAACCAAGAGACCCAGTACTTC
- | - | TRBJ1-5 | 14 | TRBV30 | CAWSKTVYDQPQHF | TGTGCCTGGAGCAAGACAGTGTACGATCAGCCCCAGCATTTT
TRBD1 | - | TRBJ1-1 | 15 | TRBV19 | CASRRTGAVDAEAFF | TGTGCCAGTAGACGGACAGGGGCTGTTGACGCTGAAGCTTTCTTT
- | - | TRBJ1-1 | 13 | TRBV29-1 | CSVEGRMNTEAFF | TGCAGCGTTGAAGGCAGGATGAACACTGAAGCTTTCTTT
- | few | TRBJ1-5 | 14 | TRBV7-2 | CASSSGSQNQPQHF | TGTGCCAGCAGCTCGGGCTCACAAAATCAGCCCCAGCATTTT
- | few | TRBJ1-2 | 14 | TRBV30 | CAWSTGLPGVGYTF | TGTGCCTGGAGTACAGGCCTCCCGGGGGTTGGCTACACCTTC
TRBD1 | few | TRBJ1-2 | 15 | TRBV7-9 | CASSWDRGINYGYTF | TGTGCCAGCAGCTGGGACAGGGGAATTAACTATGGCTACACCTTC
TRBD1 | - | TRBJ1-1 | 16 | TRBV18 | CASSPSGDRGNSEAFF | TGTGCCAGCTCACCATCGGGGGACAGGGGAAACTCTGAAGCTTTCTTT
- | - | TRBJ2-3 | 18 | TRBV7-6 | CASLLRGGSGASTDTQYF | TGTGCCAGCCTCCTTAGAGGTGGTTCGGGGGCCAGCACAGATACGCAGTATTTT
- | few | TRBJ2-7 | 14 | TRBV7-9 | CASSPGTTAYEQYF | TGTGCCAGCAGCCCCGGGACAACTGCTTACGAGCAGTACTTC
- | few | TRBJ1-4 | 15 | TRBV6-1 | CASIEGLPTNEKLFF | TGTGCCAGCATCGAGGGGCTACCAACTAATGAAAAACTGTTTTTT
TRBD1 | - | TRBJ1-6 | 15 | TRBV7-9 | CASRHPGQLNSPLHF | TGTGCCAGCAGGCATCCGGGACAGTTGAATTCACCCCTCCACTTT
- | - | TRBJ2-1 | 13 | TRBV5-1 | CASSLASHNEQFF | TGCGCCAGCAGCTTGGCCAGCCACAATGAGCAGTTCTTC
- | - | TRBJ1-2 | 10 | TRBV6-6 | CASSYRGYTF | TGTGCCAGCAGTTACCGAGGCTACACCTTC
- | few | TRBJ2-2 | 15 | TRBV5-1 | CASSLLGSNTGELFF | TGCGCCAGCAGCTTGTTAGGGTCGAACACCGGGGAGCTGTTTTTT
- | few | TRBJ2-5 | 12 | TRBV6-1 | CASGRNTETQYF | TGTGCCAGCGGCAGAAATACGGAGACCCAGTACTTC
TRBD2 | - | TRBJ2-3 | 16 | TRBV30 | CAWSVSSGGGTDTQYF | TGTGCCTGGAGTGTATCTAGCGGGGGGGGCACAGATACGCAGTATTTT
- | few | TRBJ2-2 | 14 | TRBV7-3 | CASSATTGYGELFF | TGTGCCAGCAGCGCTACGACAGGATACGGGGAGCTGTTTTTT
- | - | TRBJ1-4 | 13 | TRBV9 | CASSVAPNEKLFF | TGTGCCAGCAGCGTAGCTCCGAATGAAAAACTGTTTTTT
TRBD1 | few | TRBJ2-7 | 12 | TRBV6-6 | CASRDRGYEQYF | TGTGCCAGCCGGGACAGGGGTTACGAGCAGTACTTC
- | few | TRBJ2-4 | 13 | TRBV7-9 | CASSPVAKNIQYF | TGTGCCAGCAGCCCCGTCGCCAAAAACATTCAGTACTTC
- | - | TRBJ2-3 | 14 | TRBV29-1 | CSVQARLFTDTQYF | TGCAGCGTTCAGGCGCGACTCTTCACAGATACGCAGTATTTT
- | - | TRBJ1-5 | 15 | TRBV28 | CASSAGGNSNQPQHF | TGTGCCAGCAGTGCCGGGGGTAATAGTAATCAGCCCCAGCATTTT
TRBD1 | few | TRBJ1-2 | 13 | TRBV6-5 | CASALRDRGGYTF | TGTGCCAGCGCCCTACGGGACAGGGGTGGCTACACCTTC
- | few | TRBJ2-7 | 15 | TRBV6-5 | CASSYSRRGPYEQYF | TGTGCCAGCAGTTACTCACGTCGGGGGCCCTACGAGCAGTACTTC
TRBD1 | few | TRBJ2-7 | 15 | TRBV6-5 | CASSASRDRYYEQYF | TGTGCCAGCAGTGCCTCCCGGGACAGGTATTACGAGCAGTACTTC
- | few | TRBJ2-7 | 15 | TRBV9 | CASSVLDTGSYEQYF | TGTGCCAGCAGCGTACTTGACACGGGCTCCTACGAGCAGTACTTC
- | - | TRBJ2-1 | 16 | TRBV10-3 | CAISDLTGEVYNEQFF | TGTGCCATCAGCGACTTAACGGGGGAAGTCTACAATGAGCAGTTCTTC